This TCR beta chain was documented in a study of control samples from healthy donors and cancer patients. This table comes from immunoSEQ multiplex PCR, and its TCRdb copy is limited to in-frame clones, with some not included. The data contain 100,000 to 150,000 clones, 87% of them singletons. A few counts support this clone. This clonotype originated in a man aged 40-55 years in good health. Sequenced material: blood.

CDR3 in amino acids: CARRSLLGNTEAFF. CDR3 nucleotide sequence: TGTGCCAGACGGAGCCTCCTGGGGAACACTGAAGCTTTCTTT. The gene calls are TRBV6-4 and TRBJ1-1, with unresolved D. Germline V gene lookup returns CDR1 MRHNA and CDR2 SNTAGT. CDR3 length equals 14 residues. The V end was cut by 9 bases, the J end by 1 base, with 15 bases between.